The 7 T cell receptor beta chains below come from one sample, sequenced in a study of blood T cell repertoires in COVID-19. The repertoire was sequenced with immunoSEQ multiplex PCR; TCRdb's copy has only in-frame clones and lacks some. The profile shows 150,000 or so clones, under 95% of them singletons. Sample: peripheral blood. These receptors all stem from a man aged 60-69 years with active or convalescent COVID-19.

V usage is TRBV11-2 and J usage is TRBJ1-4; TRBD1 is a possible D gene (5 bases). The CDR3 length is 19 residues. Germline CDR1 is SGHAT and CDR2 is FQNNGV. V was cut by 0 bases and J by 0 bases, with 17 bases left in between. CDR3 nucleotides: TGTGCCAGCAGCTTAGAGAGGTTTTTGACAGTAACAACTAATGAAAAACTGTTTTTT. Translating gives CASSLERFLTVTTNEKLFF. Filled out from reference TRBV11-2 and TRBJ1-4, the complete variable domain reads EAGVAQSPRYKIIEKRQSVAFWCNPISGHATLYWYQQILGQGPKLLIQFQNNGVVDDSQLPKDRFSAERLKGVDSTLKIQPAKLEDSAVYLCASSLERFLTVTTNEKLFFGSGTQLSVL.

J is TRBJ2-1 and V is TRBV18; 12 bases match TRBD2. The CDR3 covers 17 residues. Germline-derived CDR1 and CDR2 are KGHSH and LQKENI. V was pared by 3 bases and J by 0 bases, with 3 bases of the junction left unmatched. The CDR3 spells CASSPGLAGSSYNEQFF. CDR3 DNA sequence: TGTGCCAGCTCACCCGGACTAGCGGGGAGCTCCTACAATGAGCAGTTCTTC.

The J gene is TRBJ1-2, the V gene TRBV4-1; D gene uncertain. CDR3 length: 14 residues. Germline-derived CDR1 and CDR2 are MGHRA and YSYEKL. With 1 base removed from V and 2 bases from J, the gap between germline ends came to 8 bases. The chain's CDR3 is CASSQVSENYGYTF. The CDR3 region has the DNA TGCGCCAGCAGCCAAGTTTCGGAGAACTATGGCTACACCTTC.

The chain links TRBV5-4 to TRBJ2-7; TRBD1 agrees at 8 bases. Germline V gene data show CDR1 as SGHNT and CDR2 as YYREEE (reference sequence). The CDR3 sequence is 15 residues long. V shed 0 bases and J 1 base; nucleotides not matched to a gene: 3. CDR3 region: CASSLGDRGSYEQYF. CDR3 DNA sequence: TGTGCCAGCAGCTTGGGTGACAGGGGTTCCTACGAGCAGTACTTC.

This chain uses TRBV6-6 with TRBJ1-2, with D possibly TRBD1 on 5 matching bases. The ends were cut back, 4 bases at V and 8 bases at J, with 17 bases in the middle. Germline values: CDR1 MNHNY, CDR2 SVGAGI (reference sequence). The CDR3 extends over 14 amino acids. CDR3: CASSSRTGGVGYTF. The CDR3 region has the DNA TGTGCCAGCAGTTCCCGTACAGGCGGTGTAGGCTACACCTTC.

The rearrangement joins TRBV7-2 to TRBJ2-3; D is unresolved. Trimming left V 5 bases short and J 2 bases short, with 5 bases between. The CDR3 has 12 residues. Germline V CDR1 and CDR2: SGHTA, FQGNSA. This CDR3 reads CASSPYTDTQYF. The DNA of the CDR3 is TGTGCCAGCAGCCCTTACACAGATACGCAGTATTTT.

This clone occurred once. The chain couples TRBV5-1 to TRBJ2-7, with 7 bases aligning to TRBD1. The CDR3 length is 15 residues. Per the germline V gene, CDR1 is SGHRS and CDR2 is YFSETQ. After removal of 0 bases from V and 2 bases from J, the junction contained 5 bases not matched to a gene. CDR3 loop: CASSLGRGMAYEQYF. Here the CDR3 DNA reads TGCGCCAGCAGCTTGGGCAGGGGGATGGCCTACGAGCAGTACTTC.